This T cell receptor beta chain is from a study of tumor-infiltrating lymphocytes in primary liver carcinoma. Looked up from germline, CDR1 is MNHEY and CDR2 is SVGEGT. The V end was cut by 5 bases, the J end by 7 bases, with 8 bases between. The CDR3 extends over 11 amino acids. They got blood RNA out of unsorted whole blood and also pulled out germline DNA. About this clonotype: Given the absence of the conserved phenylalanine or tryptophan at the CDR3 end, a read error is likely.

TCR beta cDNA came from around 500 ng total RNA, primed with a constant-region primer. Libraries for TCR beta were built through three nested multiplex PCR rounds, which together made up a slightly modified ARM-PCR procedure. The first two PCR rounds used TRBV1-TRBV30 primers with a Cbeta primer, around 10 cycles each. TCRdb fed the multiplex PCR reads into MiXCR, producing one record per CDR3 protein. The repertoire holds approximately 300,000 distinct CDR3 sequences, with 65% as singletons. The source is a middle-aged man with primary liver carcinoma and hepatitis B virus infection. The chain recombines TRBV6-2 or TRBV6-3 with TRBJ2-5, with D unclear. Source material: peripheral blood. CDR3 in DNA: TGTGCCAGCAGTCCCCCCGGGACCCAGTACTTA. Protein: CASSPPGTQYL.